This T cell receptor (beta chain) was documented in a study of T cells in Graves' hyperthyroidism and ophthalmopathy. Amplification yielded TCR beta CDR3 regions, with RNA transcripts as the source. First-round RT-PCR targeting the TCR CDR3 was performed with the HTBI primer set. TCRdb re-derived calls from the multiplex PCR reads in MiXCR, one entry per CDR3 protein. Of 450,000 to 650,000 distinct CDR3 sequences listed, 11% to 15% are singletons. This clonotype was detected many times. The receptor's source is a woman aged 18-29 years with Graves' ophthalmopathy. Sequenced input: blood.

CDR3 sequence (DNA): TGTGCCAGCAGTTTTACAGGGGGTGAAGAGACCCAGTACTTC. Translating gives CASSFTGGEETQYF. The chain is built from TRBV6-1 and TRBJ2-5; the match to TRBD1 covers 8 bases. The CDR3 covers 14 residues. CDR1 and CDR2 from the germline V gene are MNHNS and SASEGT. V gave up 5 bases and J gave up 3 bases; unmatched junction bases: 5.